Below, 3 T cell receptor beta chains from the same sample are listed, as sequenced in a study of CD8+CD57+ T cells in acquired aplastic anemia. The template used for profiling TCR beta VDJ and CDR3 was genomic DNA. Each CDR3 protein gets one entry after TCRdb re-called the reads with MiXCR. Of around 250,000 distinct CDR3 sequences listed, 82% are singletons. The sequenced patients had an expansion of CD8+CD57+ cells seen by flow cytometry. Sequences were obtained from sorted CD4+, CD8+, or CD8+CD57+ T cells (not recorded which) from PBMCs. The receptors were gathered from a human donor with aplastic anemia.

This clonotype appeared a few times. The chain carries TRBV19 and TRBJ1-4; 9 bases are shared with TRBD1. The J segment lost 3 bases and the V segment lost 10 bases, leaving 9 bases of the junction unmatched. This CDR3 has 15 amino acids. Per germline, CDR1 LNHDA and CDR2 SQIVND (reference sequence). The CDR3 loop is CATRDRASANEKLFF. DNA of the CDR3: TGTGCCACCAGGGACAGGGCTTCGGCTAATGAAAAACTGTTTTTT.

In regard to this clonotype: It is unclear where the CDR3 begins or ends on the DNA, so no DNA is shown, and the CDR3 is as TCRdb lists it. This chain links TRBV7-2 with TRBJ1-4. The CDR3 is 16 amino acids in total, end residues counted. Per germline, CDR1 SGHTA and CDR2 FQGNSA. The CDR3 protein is CASSFTSAMSSSSLFF.

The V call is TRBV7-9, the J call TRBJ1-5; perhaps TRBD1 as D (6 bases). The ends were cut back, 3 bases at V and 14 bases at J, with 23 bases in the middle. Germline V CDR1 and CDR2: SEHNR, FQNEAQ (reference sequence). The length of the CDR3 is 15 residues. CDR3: CASSFERSGGRHEHF. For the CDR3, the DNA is TGTGCCAGCAGCTTTGAAAGAAGCGGGGGGCGGCATGAGCATTTT.